This T cell receptor (beta chain) comes out of a study of response to subunit inactivated influenza vaccine. Trimming removed 6 bases at V and 2 bases at J, with 13 bases between. The CDR3 is 13 residues long. Per the germline V gene, CDR1 is DFQATT and CDR2 is SNEGSKA (reference sequence). TCRdb reprocessed the RT-PCR reads with MiXCR, giving one entry per CDR3 protein. Among 650,000 or so distinct CDR3 sequences listed, 14% were seen once. Study observations and caveats: There was a suggestion from the authors that each seasonal influenza vaccination recruits few new T cells.

On this clonotype: The target antigen is unknown.

This receptor was obtained from a man aged 45 to 65 who received an inactivated influenza vaccine. The J gene is TRBJ1-2, the V gene TRBV20-1; D remains unclear. The sequencing used PBMCs from blood, collected less than 15 days before vaccination. CDR3 residues: CSASGQPNYGYTF. CDR3 DNA: TGCAGTGCCAGCGGCCAGCCGAACTATGGCTACACCTTC.